These 19 T cell receptor beta chains were sequenced from one sample in a study of blood T cell repertoires in COVID-19. Here immunoSEQ multiplex PCR was the method, and the copy in TCRdb shows in-frame clones only, minus some. The sample has around 400,000 clones, approximately 89% seen once. Material: peripheral blood. The receptors were sampled from a woman in her sixties with COVID-19, enrolled during active disease.

V and J are TRBV19 and TRBJ2-7, with 7 bases aligning to TRBD1. This CDR3 has 14 amino acids. Germline-derived CDR1 and CDR2 are LNHDA and SQIVND (reference sequence). V lost 6 bases and J lost 3; bases outside the gene matches: 8. CDR3 region: CASSPGQSYYEQYF. CDR3 DNA: TGTGCCAGTAGCCCGGGACAGTCCTACTACGAGCAGTACTTC.

The genes are TRBV6-4 and TRBJ1-6; no definite D call. V gave up 6 bases and J gave up 9 bases, with 12 bases separating them. Germline V CDR1 and CDR2: MRHNA, SNTAGT. There are 13 residues in the CDR3. CDR3 loop: CASSDQAGSPLHF. The CDR3 DNA reads TGTGCCAGCAGCGACCAAGCGGGTTCACCCCTCCACTTT.

The gene calls are TRBV2 and TRBJ2-2; 7 bases fit TRBD1. The junction had 3 bases not matched to a gene; V was cut back by 5 bases and J by 0 bases. The germline V gene has CDR1 SNHLY and CDR2 FYNNEI. The CDR3 loop spans 15 amino acids. The CDR3 DNA is TGTGCCAGCAGTTGGGACAGCCCGAACACCGGGGAGCTGTTTTTT. Protein: CASSWDSPNTGELFF.

This clone was found once. The chain combines TRBV3-1 (or the pseudogene TRBV3-2) with TRBJ2-7, with a possible D match to TRBD1 (6 bases). The V gene's germline CDR1 is LGHDT and CDR2 YNNKEL (reference sequence). CDR3 size: 14 residues. V was clipped by 6 bases and J by 0 bases, with 12 bases between them. CDR3 sequence (DNA): TGTGCCAGCAGACCGACAGGCTACTCCTACGAGCAGTACTTC. Translating it yields CASRPTGYSYEQYF.

This chain connects TRBV5-8 to TRBJ2-5, with no clear D. CDR3 length: 14 residues. The V gene's germline CDR1 is SGHTS and CDR2 YDEGEE. Trimming stripped 3 bases from V and 4 bases from J, with 13 bases between. The DNA of the CDR3 is TGTGCCAGCAGCTCCGCGGCGGTGGGAGAGACCCAGTACTTC. This sequence encodes CASSSAAVGETQYF.

The chain employs TRBV19 and TRBJ2-2, with 10 nucleotides matching TRBD2. Germline V lookup: CDR1 LNHDA, CDR2 SQIVND (reference sequence). There are 16 residues in the CDR3. J lost 3 bases, V lost 3 bases, and 4 bases had no gene match. The CDR3 DNA follows: TGTGCCAGTAGTATCGGCAGCGGGGGGGACACCGGGGAGCTGTTTTTT. This sequence encodes CASSIGSGGDTGELFF.

CDR3 DNA: TGTGCCAGCAGCCCCGGAAGCGGCGGACCAACTTTGAACACCGGGGAGCTGTTTTTT. Protein: CASSPGSGGPTLNTGELFF. The V and J genes are TRBV5-4 and TRBJ2-2; tentative D call: TRBD2 (5 bases). This CDR3 spans 19 amino acids. V lost 4 bases and J 1 base, leaving 23 bases between the germline ends. Germline assignment: CDR1 SGHNT and CDR2 YYREEE (reference sequence).

This chain joins TRBV19 and TRBJ2-3; 9 positions match TRBD2. Trimming took 6 bases from V and 1 from J; bases not matched to a gene: 5. The V gene's germline CDR1 is LNHDA and CDR2 SQIVND (reference sequence). The CDR3 contains 15 residues. The CDR3 reads CASRILAGRTDTQYF. In DNA, the CDR3 is TGTGCCAGTAGAATTCTAGCGGGGCGCACAGATACGCAGTATTTT. The variable domain in full, completed from reference TRBV19 and TRBJ2-3, reads DGGITQSPKYLFRKEGQNVTLSCEQNLNHDAMYWYRQDPGQGLRLIYYSQIVNDFQKGDIAEGYSVSREKKESFPLTVTSAQKNPTAFYLCASRILAGRTDTQYFGPGTRLTVL.

The chain couples TRBV7-8 to TRBJ2-7, with a weak D call TRBD1 (5 bases). CDR1 and CDR2 from the germline V gene are SGHVS and FQNEAQ. The CDR3 has 14 amino acids. V shed 2 bases and J shed 2 bases, with 10 bases lying between them. DNA for the CDR3: TGTGCCAGCAGCTTATCAGGGAACCCCTACGAGCAGTACTTC. Translation gives CASSLSGNPYEQYF.

The gene calls are TRBV5-1 and TRBJ2-1; D may be TRBD2 (5 bases). Trimming left V 4 bases short and J 1 base short, with 18 bases between. The CDR3 is 17 amino acids. Per the germline V gene, CDR1 is SGHRS and CDR2 is YFSETQ. DNA of the CDR3: TGCGCCAGCAGCCGCACTAGGGCTTCGGGGTCCTACAATGAGCAGTTCTTC. Translated, it gives CASSRTRASGSYNEQFF.

The rearrangement links TRBV7-9 to TRBJ2-5; 7 bases map to TRBD2. This CDR3 contains 14 residues. With 0 bases clipped from V and 4 bases from J, the junction kept 2 bases outside the gene matches. Germline CDR1 is SEHNR and CDR2 is FQNEAQ (reference sequence). CDR3 sequence reads: CASSLAGGRETQYF. In nucleotides, the CDR3 is TGTGCCAGCAGCTTAGCGGGGGGGAGAGAGACCCAGTACTTC.

V usage is TRBV4-1 and J usage is TRBJ1-1; no clear D. The germline V gene encodes CDR1 MGHRA and CDR2 YSYEKL. The CDR3 sequence is 14 residues long. The germline V and J ends were trimmed by 4 bases and 1 base, with 10 bases remaining between them. CDR3 DNA sequence: TGCGCCAGCAGCCTTGATGGGCCGAACACTGAAGCTTTCTTT. This sequence encodes CASSLDGPNTEAFF.

The chain employs TRBV12-5 and TRBJ2-1; 8 bases agree with TRBD1. The CDR3 totals 16 residues. The J segment lost 8 bases and the V segment lost 6 bases, leaving 15 bases of the junction unmatched. Germline V gives CDR1 LGHNT, CDR2 FRNRAP. CDR3 sequence reads: CASGIRQGKGLDEQFF. CDR3 nucleotides: TGTGCTAGTGGGATTCGACAGGGGAAAGGGCTGGATGAGCAGTTCTTC.

The CDR3 protein is CASSEFPKRGNSPLHF. The DNA for the CDR3 is TGCGCCAGCAGTGAGTTCCCTAAGAGGGGGAATTCACCCCTCCACTTT. V is TRBV10-2 and J is TRBJ1-6; maybe TRBD1 (6 bases). V was pared by 1 base and J by 7 bases, with 14 bases between. The germline gives CDR1 WSHSY, CDR2 SAAADI. This CDR3 contains 16 residues.

J is TRBJ2-2 and V is TRBV9, with 7 bases lining up with TRBD2. V trimming: 3 bases; J trimming: 7 bases; junction bases outside the gene matches: 12. Germline CDR1 SGDLS, CDR2 YYNGEE. The CDR3 length is 16 residues. The CDR3 loop reads CASSGFGTTSIGELFF. Written as DNA, the CDR3 is TGTGCCAGCAGCGGTTTCGGGACTACTTCGATCGGGGAGCTGTTTTTT.

The count of this clone is one. This chain joins TRBV7-3 and TRBJ2-1; 10 nucleotides agree with TRBD2. Looked up from germline, CDR1 is SGHTA and CDR2 is FQGTGA. Trimming removed 5 bases from V and 9 bases from J; junction bases left unmatched: 7. This CDR3 is built from 14 residues. The CDR3 DNA reads TGTGCCAGCAGCCCGGGACTAGCGTTTCTTGAGCAGTTCTTC. Protein product: CASSPGLAFLEQFF. The variable domain in full, with the rest retrieved from reference TRBV7-3 and TRBJ2-1, is GAGVSQTPSNKVTEKGKYVELRCDPISGHTALYWYRQSLGQGPEFLIYFQGTGAADDSGLPNDRFFAVRPEGSVSTLKIQRTERGDSAVYLCASSPGLAFLEQFFGPGTRLTVL.

The chain has TRBV5-1 and TRBJ1-1; perhaps TRBD1 as D (5 bases). Germline CDR1 reads SGHRS; CDR2 reads YFSETQ. The CDR3 length is 14 residues. The V end was cut by 0 bases, the J end by 5 bases, with 11 bases between. CDR3 bases: TGCGCCAGCAGCTTGGGAGCAGGGCTTACTGAAGCTTTCTTT. Encoded protein: CASSLGAGLTEAFF.

This rearrangement joins TRBV10-3 to TRBJ2-1; D not resolved. CDR3 length: 15 amino acids. Germline CDR1 reads ENHRY; CDR2 reads SYGVKD. Trimming pared 6 bases from V and 7 bases from J, leaving 19 bases between. CDR3 region: CAISDPGYPSNEQFF. The DNA of the CDR3 is TGTGCCATCAGCGACCCAGGCTACCCCTCTAATGAGCAGTTCTTC.

The gene calls are TRBV6-6 and TRBJ2-1, with 10 bases that match TRBD2. The CDR3 length is 14 residues. Germline loops: CDR1 MNHNY, CDR2 SVGAGI (reference sequence). J gave up 7 bases and V 5 bases, and 5 bases lay outside the gene matches. The CDR3 sequence: CASSSGGAINEQFF. The CDR3, as DNA: TGTGCCAGCAGTAGCGGGGGGGCGATAAATGAGCAGTTCTTC.